This T cell receptor beta chain was captured by sequencing in a study of blood T cells in healthy people across ages. Study findings and constraints: It was the long-lived donors that had more naive CD4+ cells and higher diversity than aged donors.

In terms of origin and age, donors were healthy Caucasian individuals from Russia aged about 6 to 90. The authors ran a second PCR of about 6 to 11 cycles using a sample-barcoded 5' primer and a J-beta primer mix. TCRdb redid the calling of the 5' RACE reads with MiXCR, one entry per CDR3 protein. In the table there are approximately 800,000 distinct CDR3 sequences, approximately 53% of which are singletons. V was pared by 4 bases and J by 3 bases, with 5 bases of the junction left unmatched. The CDR3 has 14 amino acids. On this clonotype: Its matching antigen is unknown.

The receptor was derived from a man between 40 and 49 years old in good health. Sequencing used blood. The chain uses TRBV12-3 or TRBV12-4 and TRBJ1-2; 7 nucleotides line up with TRBD1. This CDR3 is CASSSGGTDYGYTF. The CDR3 DNA reads TGTGCCAGCAGTTCCGGAGGGACAGACTATGGCTACACCTTC.